The 5 T cell receptor beta chains in this list originate from one sample, sequenced in a study of blood T cells in healthy people across ages. Through a sample-barcoded 5' primer and a J-beta primer mix, a second PCR was run for 7 to 11 cycles. One entry per CDR3 protein, called by TCRdb with MiXCR from the 5' RACE reads. This sample carries approximately 790,000 distinct CDR3 sequences, 62% of them seen once, and the ten largest clones take about a quarter. The sequencing input was blood. The receptors were gathered from a man aged 30 to 45 in good health.

The V and J genes are TRBV27 and TRBJ2-7; D possibly corresponds to TRBD1 (6 bases). Trimming stripped 3 bases from V and 3 bases from J, with 12 bases between. CDR3 length: 14 residues. Germline CDR1 is MNHEY and CDR2 is SMNVEV (reference sequence). The DNA for the CDR3 is TGTGCCAGCAGTTTTGGCAGGGGCTTCTACGAGCAGTACTTC. Translated: CASSFGRGFYEQYF.

The CDR3 DNA is TGTGCCAGCAGGGACCACCGGAACAATGAGCAGTTCTTC. This encodes CASRDHRNNEQFF. The chain joins TRBV6-1 to TRBJ2-1, with D unresolved. Trimming took off 6 bases at V and 5 bases at J, with 11 bases between the two ends. Germline V lookup: CDR1 MNHNS, CDR2 SASEGT. The CDR3 runs 13 residues.

V usage is TRBV7-2 and J usage is TRBJ2-4, with TRBD2 matching 7 bases. Judging by the DNA end, TRBJ2-7 fits better; the J call may be wrong. Germline-derived CDR1 and CDR2 are SGHTA and FQGNSA. The CDR3 length is 15 residues. The CDR3: CASSLAGGWGYEQYF. The CDR3 nucleotides read TGTGCCAGCAGCTTAGCGGGGGGGTGGGGCTACGAGCAGTACTTC.

The chain has TRBV2 and TRBJ2-5, with a possible D match to TRBD2 (6 bases). The J call may not be correct, given that the DNA end is closer to TRBJ2-7. The V gene's germline CDR1 is SNHLY and CDR2 FYNNEI. The length of the CDR3 is 15 residues. CDR3 sequence reads: CASTPGRLSSYEQYF. CDR3 sequence (DNA): TGTGCCAGCACCCCAGGGAGGTTGTCAAGCTACGAGCAGTACTTC.

The rearrangement uses TRBV12-3 or TRBV12-4 and TRBJ2-1, with D possibly being TRBD1 (5 bases). This CDR3 spans 15 amino acids. Trimming shortened V by 4 bases and J by 2 bases, and 12 bases separated the two germline ends. The DNA for the CDR3 is TGTGCCAGCAGTTGGCTTCAGGGCCCCTACAATGAGCAGTTCTTC. It codes for CASSWLQGPYNEQFF.